This is a list of T cell receptor beta chains from one sample in a study of human T cells and chemical hapten exposure. In TCRdb, the RACE reads were re-called with MiXCR into one record per CDR3 protein. The sample has about 55,000 distinct CDR3 sequences, 9.5% to 10% seen once. The input for sequencing was whole blood, taken in connection with sensitization to the hapten diphenylcyclopropenone (DPC). The receptor set was obtained from a woman in her twenties or thirties with alopecia areata. Some clones in this sample may be carry-over from other donors' samples. CDR3s include the opening cysteine and the closing phenylalanine or tryptophan. A D gene is named only where the DNA matches it firmly. Size values are once, few and many counts, or a class for expanded clones, and some rows have none.

j_call d_call clone_size v_call cdr3_nt cdr3_aa
TRBJ1-2 - many TRBV12-3/TRBV12-4 TGTGCCAGCAGCTCGACACCGAACTATGGCTACACCTTC CASSSTPNYGYTF
TRBJ1-4 - - TRBV20-1 TGCAGTGCTAGATTACACAACTCCTTGGGCGAAAAACTGTTTTTT CSARLHNSLGEKLFF
TRBJ1-6 TRBD1 few TRBV30 TGTGCCCGAGGGGACAGTTCCTATAATTCACCCCTCCACTTT CARGDSSYNSPLHF
TRBJ2-2 TRBD1 few TRBV3-1 TGTGCCAGCAGCCATGGGACAGGGAACACCGGGGAGCTGTTTTTT CASSHGTGNTGELFF
TRBJ1-1 - few TRBV5-1 TGCGCCAGCAGCTTGGCGTTGAGACAGAACACTGAAGCTTTCTTT CASSLALRQNTEAFF
TRBJ2-3 TRBD2 few TRBV11-2 TGTGCCAGCAGCCAAGTAGCGGGGGTAGATACGCAGTATTTT CASSQVAGVDTQYF
TRBJ1-2 TRBD1 many TRBV7-2 TGTGCCAGCAGCTTAGCGAGGGGACAGGGAGACTATGGCTACACCTTC CASSLARGQGDYGYTF
TRBJ1-4 - many TRBV2 TGTGCCGGCCGGGCGATTAATGAAAAACTGTTTTTT CAGRAINEKLFF
TRBJ1-1 TRBD1 many TRBV9 TGTGCCAGCAGCACCCCCGGGACAGGGCTGAACACTGAAGCTTTCTTT CASSTPGTGLNTEAFF
TRBJ2-2 TRBD1 - TRBV18 TGTGCCAGCTCACCGGGACAGCAGAACACCGGGGAGCTGTTTTTT CASSPGQQNTGELFF
TRBJ2-7 - many TRBV5-6 TGTGCCAGCAGCCCGACAGGGAGGTACGAGCAGTACTTC CASSPTGRYEQYF
TRBJ2-7 - few TRBV27 TGTGCCAGCAGCCAGCTTATGGTCCCTTACGAGCAGTACTTC CASSQLMVPYEQYF
TRBJ1-5 - few TRBV4-3 TGCGCCAGCAGCCAAGACAGCAATCAGCCCCAGCATTTT CASSQDSNQPQHF
TRBJ1-1 TRBD1 - TRBV6-2/TRBV6-3 TGTGCCAGCAGGGAGACAGGGGGCATCACTGAAGCTTTCTTT CASRETGGITEAFF
TRBJ2-7 - few TRBV7-9 TGTGCCAGCAGCTCGCCCGGGGGCTGGTCCTACGAGCAGTACTTC CASSSPGGWSYEQYF
TRBJ2-1 TRBD1 many TRBV11-2 TGTGCCAGCAGCTTACTTAGGGGGCGATCCTACAATGAGCAGTTCTTC CASSLLRGRSYNEQFF
TRBJ2-3 TRBD2 many TRBV20-1 TGCAGTGCTGCGACTAGCGGGAATGTAGATACGCAGTATTTT CSAATSGNVDTQYF
TRBJ1-3 - many TRBV6-1 TGTGCCAGCACCGGACAGTTCTCTGGAAACACCATATATTTT CASTGQFSGNTIYF
TRBJ2-7 - few TRBV5-1 TGCGCCAGCAGCTTCACAGAATCCAGGCAATCCTACGAGCAGTACTTC CASSFTESRQSYEQYF
TRBJ2-3 TRBD1 - TRBV13 TGTGCCAGCAGCTTAGGTCAGGGGGAGGATACGCAGTATTTT CASSLGQGEDTQYF
TRBJ1-6 TRBD1 few TRBV5-1 TGCGCCAGCAGCTTGGGACAGGGGATTAATTCACCCCTCCACTTT CASSLGQGINSPLHF
TRBJ2-1 TRBD1 many TRBV6-5 TGTGCCAGCAGTTACTCTGACAGGGGGGCCTACAATGAGCAGTTCTTC CASSYSDRGAYNEQFF
TRBJ2-5 - many TRBV21-1 TGTGCCAGCAGCAAACGACAGTCTCAAGAGACCCAGTACTTC CASSKRQSQETQYF
TRBJ2-7 TRBD1 - TRBV19 TGTGCCAGTAGACCTGGGACAGGGGCTTCCTACGAGCAGTACTTC CASRPGTGASYEQYF
TRBJ2-6 TRBD1 - TRBV5-1 TGCGCCAGCAGGCGAGGGGGACAGGAATATCTTGGGGCCAACGTCCTGACTTTC CASRRGGQEYLGANVLTF
TRBJ2-3 TRBD1 - TRBV12-3/TRBV12-4 TGTGCCAGCAGGGACAGGGTGGGGGGCACAGATACGCAGTATTTT CASRDRVGGTDTQYF
TRBJ2-7 - few TRBV29-1 TGCAGCGCAGGACCCGGATACGAGCAGTACTTC CSAGPGYEQYF
TRBJ2-6 - - TRBV27 TGTGCCAGCAGCCTTAGACAGTACCCATCCGTGGGGGCCAACGTCCTGACTTTC CASSLRQYPSVGANVLTF
TRBJ1-1 - many TRBV5-6 TGTGCCAGCAGCTTGCGCGGGGCCGTGAACACTGAAGCTTTCTTT CASSLRGAVNTEAFF
TRBJ1-4 TRBD1 many TRBV18 TGTGCCAGCTCGGGACAGGGGGCACTCTACGGTGAAAAACTGTTTTTT CASSGQGALYGEKLFF
TRBJ1-3 - many TRBV6-4 TGTGCCAGCAGTGACCTTCTGGACAAATCTGGAAACACCATATATTTT CASSDLLDKSGNTIYF
TRBJ1-5 - many TRBV20-1 TGCAGTGCTAGAGATCCAGGGGATCCCCAGCATTTT CSARDPGDPQHF
TRBJ1-1 TRBD1 - TRBV5-1 TGCGCCAGCAGCCCCGGGACAGGGGGCAGGAACACTGAAGCTTTCTTT CASSPGTGGRNTEAFF
TRBJ2-7 - few TRBV27 TGTGCCAGCAGACCCCTATGCCCCCTCGAGCAGTACTTC CASRPLCPLEQYF
TRBJ1-2 TRBD1 few TRBV7-2 TGTGCCAGCAGCTCAAGGACAGGGGGCGAGTATGGCTACACCTTC CASSSRTGGEYGYTF
TRBJ1-6 TRBD1 few TRBV19 TGTGCCAGTAGTATCGGGACAGGGGGAGCGTCACCCCTCCACTTT CASSIGTGGASPLHF
TRBJ1-1 - many TRBV12-3/TRBV12-4 TGTGCCAGCAGTTTAGGGGGACGCCGAGGGGTAAACACTGAAGCTTTCTTT CASSLGGRRGVNTEAFF
TRBJ1-2 TRBD1 few TRBV30 TGTGCCTGGAGGCTGAGACCGGGACAGGGGAAGGACTATGGCTACACCTTC CAWRLRPGQGKDYGYTF
TRBJ2-7 - - TRBV7-2 TGTGCCAGCAGCTTCGACAGAGGGAACGAGCAGTACTTC CASSFDRGNEQYF
TRBJ1-6 - many TRBV6-6 TGTGCCAGCCAACGAGGGAGTAATTCACCCCTCCACTTT CASQRGSNSPLHF
TRBJ2-1 TRBD1 few TRBV2 TGTGCCAGCAGTGAAGGGCTACAGGGGTCTAGACCATACAATGAGCAGTTCTTC CASSEGLQGSRPYNEQFF
TRBJ1-6 - many TRBV2 TGTGCCAGCAGCATCACCCAGGAGAATTCACCCCTCCACTTT CASSITQENSPLHF
TRBJ2-3 - medium-sized TRBV6-1 TGTGCCAGCAGTGAGGTCAGCACAGATACGCAGTATTTT CASSEVSTDTQYF
TRBJ2-7 - - TRBV5-4 TGTGCCAGCAGCTTGGCGGGGTCACAGGAGCAGTACTTC CASSLAGSQEQYF
TRBJ2-1 TRBD2 few TRBV6-2/TRBV6-3 TGTGCCAGCAGTTTCCGAGCGGGAGTGCAGTTCTTC CASSFRAGVQFF
TRBJ2-3 - few TRBV6-1 TGTGCCAGCAGTGAGTACGTCCGGGACGGTAGCACAGATACGCAGTATTTT CASSEYVRDGSTDTQYF
TRBJ2-7 - few TRBV27 TGTGCCAGCAGTTTGGGGGGTTCGGGGTCCGAGCAGTACTTC CASSLGGSGSEQYF
TRBJ2-5 - many TRBV4-3 TGCGCCAGCAGCCAAGCCTGGGCTAATCGAAGGACCCAGTACTTC CASSQAWANRRTQYF
TRBJ1-5 TRBD1 - TRBV20-1 TGCAGTGCTTCACCTACAGGGGCGCCGGGACAGCCCCAGCATTTT CSASPTGAPGQPQHF
TRBJ2-7 TRBD1 few TRBV24-1 TGTGCCACCGCAGGGGGACAGTTCTTCTACGAGCAGTACTTC CATAGGQFFYEQYF
TRBJ1-5 - - TRBV4-3 TGCGCCAGCAGCCAAGATGGGAATTCCCCCCATCAGCCCCAGCATTTT CASSQDGNSPHQPQHF
TRBJ1-4 - - TRBV21-1 TGTGCCAGCAGCAAAGAACAGGCCTCTGCAACTAATGAAAAACTGTTTTTT CASSKEQASATNEKLFF
TRBJ2-7 - many TRBV3-1 TGTGCCAGCAGCCAAGTCGGAGGGAGCTCCTACGAGCAGTACTTC CASSQVGGSSYEQYF
TRBJ2-1 - few TRBV20-1 TGCAGTGCTATAAAAAGTTACAATGAGCAGTTCTTC CSAIKSYNEQFF
TRBJ2-2 - few TRBV20-1 TGCAGTGCCACCCGGAACACCGGGGAGCTGTTTTTT CSATRNTGELFF
TRBJ2-7 TRBD2 - TRBV3-1 TGTGCCAGCAGCCGAACGACTAGCGCAGTAAAGTACGAGCAGTACTTC CASSRTTSAVKYEQYF
TRBJ1-4 - many TRBV27 TGTGCCAGCGGGAGGTTGGATGAAAAACTGTTTTTT CASGRLDEKLFF
TRBJ2-2 TRBD1 - TRBV11-2 TGTGCCAGCAGCTGGACGGGACAGGTCGTAACCGGGGAGCTGTTTTTT CASSWTGQVVTGELFF